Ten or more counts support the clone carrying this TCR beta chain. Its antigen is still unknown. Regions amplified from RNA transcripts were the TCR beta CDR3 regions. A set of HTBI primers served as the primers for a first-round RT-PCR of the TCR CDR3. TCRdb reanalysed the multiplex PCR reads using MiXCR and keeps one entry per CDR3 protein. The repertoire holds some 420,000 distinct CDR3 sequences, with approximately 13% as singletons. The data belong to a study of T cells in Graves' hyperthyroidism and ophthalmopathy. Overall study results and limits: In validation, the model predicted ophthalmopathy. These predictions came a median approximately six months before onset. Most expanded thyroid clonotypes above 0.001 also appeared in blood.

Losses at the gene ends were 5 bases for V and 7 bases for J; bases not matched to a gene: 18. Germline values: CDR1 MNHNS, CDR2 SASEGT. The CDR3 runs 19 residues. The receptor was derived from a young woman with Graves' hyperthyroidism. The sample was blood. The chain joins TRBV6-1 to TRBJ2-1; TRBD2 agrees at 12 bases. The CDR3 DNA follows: TGTGCCAGCAGTTCGACTCGCAATTCCGGGACTAGCGGGTCGAATGAGCAGTTCTTC. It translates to CASSSTRNSGTSGSNEQFF.